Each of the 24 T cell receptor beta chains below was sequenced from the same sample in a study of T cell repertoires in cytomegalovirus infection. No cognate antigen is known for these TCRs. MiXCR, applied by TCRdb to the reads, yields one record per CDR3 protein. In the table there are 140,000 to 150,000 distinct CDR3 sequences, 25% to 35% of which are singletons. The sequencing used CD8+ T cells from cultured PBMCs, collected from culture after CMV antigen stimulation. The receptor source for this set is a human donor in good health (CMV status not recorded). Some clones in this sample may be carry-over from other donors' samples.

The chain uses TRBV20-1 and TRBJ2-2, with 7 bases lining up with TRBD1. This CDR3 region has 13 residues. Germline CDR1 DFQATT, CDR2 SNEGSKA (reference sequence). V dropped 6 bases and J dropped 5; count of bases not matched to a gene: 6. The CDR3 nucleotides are TGCAGTGCCATCGGGACAGAGACCGGGGAGCTGTTTTTT. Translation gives CSAIGTETGELFF.

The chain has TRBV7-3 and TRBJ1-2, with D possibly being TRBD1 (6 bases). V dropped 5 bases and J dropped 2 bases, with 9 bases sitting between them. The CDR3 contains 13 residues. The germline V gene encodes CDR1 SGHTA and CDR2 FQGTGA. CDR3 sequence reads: CASSRDNNYGYTF. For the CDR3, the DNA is TGTGCCAGCAGCCGGGACAACAACTATGGCTACACCTTC.

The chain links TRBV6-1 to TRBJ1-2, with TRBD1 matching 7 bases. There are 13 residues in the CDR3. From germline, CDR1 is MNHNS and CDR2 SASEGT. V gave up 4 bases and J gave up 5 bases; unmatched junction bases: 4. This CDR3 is CASSGQGSYGYTF. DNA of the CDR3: TGTGCCAGCAGTGGACAGGGCTCGTATGGCTACACCTTC.

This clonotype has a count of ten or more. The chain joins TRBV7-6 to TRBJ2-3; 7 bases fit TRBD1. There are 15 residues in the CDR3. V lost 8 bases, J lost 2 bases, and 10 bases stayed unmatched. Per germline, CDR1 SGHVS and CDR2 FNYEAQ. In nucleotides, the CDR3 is TGTGCCAGCCGAGCCCGGGACAGTTTCACAGATACGCAGTATTTT. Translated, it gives CASRARDSFTDTQYF.

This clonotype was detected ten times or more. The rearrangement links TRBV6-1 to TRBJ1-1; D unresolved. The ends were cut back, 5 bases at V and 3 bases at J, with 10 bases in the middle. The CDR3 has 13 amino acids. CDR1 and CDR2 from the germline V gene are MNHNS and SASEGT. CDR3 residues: CASSRPLHTEAFF. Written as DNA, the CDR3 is TGTGCCAGCAGTCGGCCATTACACACTGAAGCTTTCTTT.

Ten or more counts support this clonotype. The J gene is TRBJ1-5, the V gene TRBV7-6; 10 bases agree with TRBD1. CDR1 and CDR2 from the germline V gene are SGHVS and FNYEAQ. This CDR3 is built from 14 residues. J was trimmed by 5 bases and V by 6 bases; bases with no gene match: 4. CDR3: CASSPGTGDQPQHF. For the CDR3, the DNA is TGTGCCAGCAGTCCCGGGACAGGGGATCAGCCCCAGCATTTT.

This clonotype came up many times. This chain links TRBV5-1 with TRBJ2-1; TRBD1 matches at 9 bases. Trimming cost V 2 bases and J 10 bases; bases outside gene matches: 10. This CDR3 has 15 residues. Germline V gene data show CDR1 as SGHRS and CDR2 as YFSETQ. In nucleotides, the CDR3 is TGCGCCAGCAGCTTAATGACAGGGGGTAGATCCGAGCAGTTCTTC. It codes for CASSLMTGGRSEQFF.

The CDR3: CASSPRGQSYNEQFF. CDR3 coding DNA: TGTGCCAGCAGCCCCAGGGGACAGTCCTACAATGAGCAGTTCTTC. This chain links TRBV7-9 with TRBJ2-1; 7 bases agree with TRBD1. Germline V gives CDR1 SEHNR, CDR2 FQNEAQ (reference sequence). The CDR3 is 15 amino acids. After removal of 5 bases from V and 1 base from J, the junction contained 5 bases not matched to a gene.

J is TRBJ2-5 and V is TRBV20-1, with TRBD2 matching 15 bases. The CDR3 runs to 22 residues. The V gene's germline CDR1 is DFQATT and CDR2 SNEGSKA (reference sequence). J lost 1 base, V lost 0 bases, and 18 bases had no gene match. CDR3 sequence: CSARDLGLAGGPTTNLQETQYF. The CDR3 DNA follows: TGCAGTGCTAGAGATTTGGGACTAGCGGGGGGCCCTACAACGAATCTCCAAGAGACCCAGTACTTC.

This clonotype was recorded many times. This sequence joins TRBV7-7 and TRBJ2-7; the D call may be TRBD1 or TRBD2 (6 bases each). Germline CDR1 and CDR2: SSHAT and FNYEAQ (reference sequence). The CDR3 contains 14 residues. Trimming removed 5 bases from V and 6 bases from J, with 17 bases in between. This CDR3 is CASSPTGAWGEQYF. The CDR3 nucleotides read TGTGCCAGCAGCCCTACGGGGGCTTGGGGCGAGCAGTACTTC.

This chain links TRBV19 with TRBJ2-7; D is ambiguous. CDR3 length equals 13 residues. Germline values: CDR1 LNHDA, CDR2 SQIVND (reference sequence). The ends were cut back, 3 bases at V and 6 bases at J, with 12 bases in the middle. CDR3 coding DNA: TGTGCCAGTAGTATCCGCCCGTTGGGCGAGCAGTACTTC. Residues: CASSIRPLGEQYF.

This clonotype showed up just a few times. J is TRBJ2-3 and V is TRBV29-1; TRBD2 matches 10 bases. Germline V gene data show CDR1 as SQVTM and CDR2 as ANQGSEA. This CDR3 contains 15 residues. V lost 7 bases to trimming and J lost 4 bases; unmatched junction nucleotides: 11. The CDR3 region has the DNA TGCAGCGCCTTCACCCTAGCGGGGGAGTCAGATACGCAGTATTTT. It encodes CSAFTLAGESDTQYF.

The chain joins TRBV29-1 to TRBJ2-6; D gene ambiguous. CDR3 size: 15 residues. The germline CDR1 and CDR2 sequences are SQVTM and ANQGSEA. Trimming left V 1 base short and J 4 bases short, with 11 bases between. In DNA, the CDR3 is TGCAGCGTTGAAGCTCAGTCTATAGGGGCCAACGTCCTGACTTTC. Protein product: CSVEAQSIGANVLTF.

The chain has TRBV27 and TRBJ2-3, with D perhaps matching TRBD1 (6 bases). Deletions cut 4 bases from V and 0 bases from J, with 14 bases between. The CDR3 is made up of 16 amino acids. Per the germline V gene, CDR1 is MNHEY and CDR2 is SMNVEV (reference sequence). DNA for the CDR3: TGTGCCAGCAGTTCCTGGACAGATTCTAGCACAGATACGCAGTATTTT. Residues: CASSSWTDSSTDTQYF.

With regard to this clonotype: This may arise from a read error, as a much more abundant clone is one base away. The CDR3 region is CARSLDLGETQYF. CDR3 nucleotides: TGTGCCAGAAGCTTAGATTTGGGGGAGACCCAGTACTTC. The chain carries TRBV7-6 and TRBJ2-5; no reliable D call. Germline CDR1 and CDR2: SGHVS and FNYEAQ. This CDR3 has 13 residues.

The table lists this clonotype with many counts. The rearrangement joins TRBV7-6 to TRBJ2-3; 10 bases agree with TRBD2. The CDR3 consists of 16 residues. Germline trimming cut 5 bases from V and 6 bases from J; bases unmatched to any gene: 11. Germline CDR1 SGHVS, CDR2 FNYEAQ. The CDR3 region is CASSTTSGGAGDTQYF. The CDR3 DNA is TGTGCCAGCAGCACTACGAGCGGGGGGGCAGGGGATACGCAGTATTTT.

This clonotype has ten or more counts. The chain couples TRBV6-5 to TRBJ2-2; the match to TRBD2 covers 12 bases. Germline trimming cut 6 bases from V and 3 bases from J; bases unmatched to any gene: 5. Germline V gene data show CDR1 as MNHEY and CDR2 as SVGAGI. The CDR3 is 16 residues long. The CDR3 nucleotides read TGTGCCAGCAGCTCTAGCGGGGGGGCGTACACCGGGGAGCTGTTTTTT. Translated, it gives CASSSSGGAYTGELFF.

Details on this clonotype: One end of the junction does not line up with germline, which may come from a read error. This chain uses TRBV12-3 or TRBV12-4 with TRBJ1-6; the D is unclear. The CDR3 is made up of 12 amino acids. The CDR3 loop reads CTSSLINSPLHF. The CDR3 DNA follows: TGTACCAGCAGTTTAATCAATTCACCCCTCCACTTT.

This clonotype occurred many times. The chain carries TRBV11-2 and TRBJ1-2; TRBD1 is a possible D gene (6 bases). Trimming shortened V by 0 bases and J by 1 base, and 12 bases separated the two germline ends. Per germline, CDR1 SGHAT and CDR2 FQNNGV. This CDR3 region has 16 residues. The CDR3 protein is CASSLEVRGLNYGYTF. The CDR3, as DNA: TGTGCCAGCAGCTTAGAGGTCCGGGGGCTTAACTATGGCTACACCTTC.

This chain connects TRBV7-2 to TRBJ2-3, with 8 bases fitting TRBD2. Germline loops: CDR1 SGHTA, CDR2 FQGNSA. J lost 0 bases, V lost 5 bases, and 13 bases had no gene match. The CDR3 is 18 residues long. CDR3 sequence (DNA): TGTGCCAGCAGCACCGTGGGCGGGGGGTTCCCTAGCACAGATACGCAGTATTTT. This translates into CASSTVGGGFPSTDTQYF.

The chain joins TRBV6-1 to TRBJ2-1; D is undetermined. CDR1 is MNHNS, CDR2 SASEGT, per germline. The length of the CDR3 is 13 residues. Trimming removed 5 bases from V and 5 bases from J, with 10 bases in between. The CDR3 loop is CASSYNEDNEQFF. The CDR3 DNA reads TGTGCCAGCAGTTACAATGAGGACAATGAGCAGTTCTTC.

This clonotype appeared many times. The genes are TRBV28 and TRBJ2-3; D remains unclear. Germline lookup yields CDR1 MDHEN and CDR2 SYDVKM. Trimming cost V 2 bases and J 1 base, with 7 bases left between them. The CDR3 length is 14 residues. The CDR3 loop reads CASSLQSGTDTQYF. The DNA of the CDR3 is TGTGCCAGCAGTTTACAAAGCGGCACAGATACGCAGTATTTT. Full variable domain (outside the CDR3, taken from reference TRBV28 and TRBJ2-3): DVKVTQSSRYLVKRTGEKVFLECVQDMDHENMFWYRQDPGLGLRLIYFSYDVKMKEKGDIPEGYSVSREKKERFSLILESASTNQTSMYLCASSLQSGTDTQYFGPGTRLTVL.

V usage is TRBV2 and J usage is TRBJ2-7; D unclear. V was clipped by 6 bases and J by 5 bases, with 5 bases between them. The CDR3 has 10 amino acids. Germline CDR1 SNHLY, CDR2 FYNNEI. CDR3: CASRANEQYF. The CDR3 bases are TGTGCCAGCAGGGCCAACGAGCAGTACTTC.

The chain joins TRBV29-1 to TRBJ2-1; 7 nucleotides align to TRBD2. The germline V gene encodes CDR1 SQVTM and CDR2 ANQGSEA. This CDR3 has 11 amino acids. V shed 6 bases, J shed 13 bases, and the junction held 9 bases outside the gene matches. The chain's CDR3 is CSVPGGGTQFF. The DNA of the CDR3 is TGCAGCGTCCCCGGGGGAGGGACCCAGTTCTTC.